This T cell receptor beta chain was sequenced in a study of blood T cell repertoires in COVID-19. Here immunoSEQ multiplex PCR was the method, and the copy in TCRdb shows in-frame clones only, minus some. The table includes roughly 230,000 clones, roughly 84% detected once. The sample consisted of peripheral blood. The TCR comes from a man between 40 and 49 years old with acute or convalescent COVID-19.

The CDR3 DNA sequence: TGTGCCAGCCAAGGCGGGGGTTCTAGTGGCTACACCTTC. This translates into CASQGGGSSGYTF. The rearrangement joins TRBV19 to TRBJ1-2; tentatively, D is TRBD1 (5 bases). CDR1 is LNHDA, CDR2 SQIVND, per germline (reference sequence). This CDR3 contains 13 residues. The V gene lost 9 bases and the J gene lost 7 bases, with 18 bases spanning the gap.